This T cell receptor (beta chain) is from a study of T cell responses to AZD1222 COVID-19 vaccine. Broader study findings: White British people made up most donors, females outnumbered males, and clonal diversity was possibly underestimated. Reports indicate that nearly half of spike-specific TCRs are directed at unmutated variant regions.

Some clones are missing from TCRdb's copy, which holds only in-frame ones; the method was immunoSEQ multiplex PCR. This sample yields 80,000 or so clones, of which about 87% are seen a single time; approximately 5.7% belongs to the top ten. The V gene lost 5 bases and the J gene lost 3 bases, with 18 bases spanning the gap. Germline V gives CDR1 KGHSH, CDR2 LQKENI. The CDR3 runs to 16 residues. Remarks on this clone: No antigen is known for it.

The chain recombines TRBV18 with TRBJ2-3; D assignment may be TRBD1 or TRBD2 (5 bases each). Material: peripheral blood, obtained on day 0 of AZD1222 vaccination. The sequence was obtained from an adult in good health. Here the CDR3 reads CASSMARGRATDTQYF. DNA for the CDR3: TGTGCCAGCTCAATGGCTCGGGGCAGGGCAACAGATACGCAGTATTTT.